This T cell receptor (beta chain) was captured in a study of type 1 regulatory T cells. Study overall: T-allo10 is an in vitro-generated, Tr1-enriched CD4 T cell product specific for alloantigen. Whole-study findings and limits: Compared with non-Tr1 cells, Tr1 cells showed a narrower TCR repertoire.

Remarks on this clonotype: Antigen: not known.

J was trimmed by 4 bases and V by 0 bases; bases with no gene match: 11. The germline gives CDR1 SGHNT, CDR2 YENEEA. CDR3 length equals 17 residues. TCRdb itself ran the reads through MiXCR, one entry per CDR3 protein. Altogether about 60,000 distinct CDR3 sequences are present, about 50% being singletons, with the ten largest covering roughly 2.2%. The sample taken for sequencing was cultured non-Tr1 T cells, either the whole culture or a sorted T cell fraction (not recorded which). The chain employs TRBV11-3 and TRBJ1-2, with 7 nucleotides matching TRBD1. The clonotype originates from a human donor in good health. The chain's CDR3 is CASSLDDVAGGIYGYTF. The CDR3 nucleotides are TGTGCCAGCAGCTTAGATGATGTTGCAGGGGGTATCTATGGCTACACCTTC. The complete variable domain, with remaining parts taken from reference TRBV11-3 and TRBJ1-2, reads EAGVVQSPRYKIIEKKQPVAFWCNPISGHNTLYWYLQNLGQGPELLIRYENEEAVDDSQLPKDRFSAERLKGVDSTLKIQPAELGDSAVYLCASSLDDVAGGIYGYTFGSGTRLTVV.